The 9 T cell receptor beta chains given below trace back to one sample, sequenced in a study of blood T cell repertoires in COVID-19. Only in-frame clones appear in the TCRdb table, and some are missing; sequencing was by immunoSEQ multiplex PCR. The sample has 130,000 to 150,000 clones, 84% seen once; the top ten hold 5% to 7%. The material sequenced was PBMCs or T cells enriched from blood (not recorded which). These receptors were taken from a man aged 35 to 55 with acute COVID-19.

This sequence joins TRBV14 and TRBJ2-1; 11 positions match TRBD2. Trimming took 0 bases from V and 13 from J; bases not matched to a gene: 5. Per the germline V gene, CDR1 is SGHDN and CDR2 is FVKESK. This CDR3 contains 14 residues. The CDR3 coding sequence is TGTGCCAGCAGCCAAGAGGTAGCGGGAGGGAGACAGTTCTTC. Amino acids: CASSQEVAGGRQFF.

The CDR3 here is CASSPGTSSTGELFF. The CDR3 DNA is TGCGCCAGCAGCCCCGGGACTAGCAGCACCGGGGAGCTGTTTTTT. The chain uses TRBV4-3 and TRBJ2-2; 9 bases are shared with TRBD2. In germline, CDR1 is LGHNA, CDR2 YSLEER. The V and J ends lost 4 bases and 4 bases, in that order; junction bases with no gene match: 4. The CDR3 is 15 amino acids.

The chain is built from TRBV19 and TRBJ1-1, with 8 positions matching TRBD1. With 7 bases clipped from V and 3 bases from J, the junction kept 7 bases outside the gene matches. The germline CDR1 and CDR2 sequences are LNHDA and SQIVND (reference sequence). This CDR3 is 14 amino acids long. The CDR3 nucleotides are TGTGCCAGTAAAGGCAGGGGGCGAGACACTGAAGCTTTCTTT. Its translation: CASKGRGRDTEAFF.

The J gene is TRBJ2-7, the V gene TRBV18, with a possible D match to TRBD2 (5 bases). Germline CDR1 and CDR2: KGHSH and LQKENI. This CDR3 region has 16 residues. V was pared by 0 bases and J by 0 bases, with 12 bases between. In nucleotides, the CDR3 is TGTGCCAGCTCACCACCGGGAGCGAGGAGCTCCTACGAGCAGTACTTC. This codes for CASSPPGARSSYEQYF.

The rearrangement links TRBV6-5 to TRBJ2-2, with TRBD1 as a possible D gene (6 bases). Trimming stripped 10 bases from V and 6 bases from J, with 12 bases between. The CDR3 length is 12 residues. CDR1 is MNHEY, CDR2 SVGAGI, per germline. The CDR3 sequence is CAIYRDPGELFF. The CDR3 DNA sequence: TGTGCCATTTACAGGGACCCCGGGGAGCTGTTTTTT.

The chain has TRBV2 and TRBJ1-1; D unclear. V lost 11 bases and J lost 1, with 14 bases in between. This CDR3 has 13 amino acids. From germline, CDR1 is SNHLY and CDR2 FYNNEI. The CDR3 sequence: CAARWSRNTEAFF. The CDR3 DNA is TGTGCCGCGCGATGGTCTAGGAACACTGAAGCTTTCTTT. The full variable domain, with the rest looked up from reference TRBV2 and TRBJ1-1, is EPEVTQTPSHQVTQMGQEVILRCVPISNHLYFYWYRQILGQKVEFLVSFYNNEISEKSEIFDDQFSVERPDGSNFTLKIRSTKLEDSAMYFCAARWSRNTEAFFGQGTRLTVV.

The chain links TRBV5-4 to TRBJ2-7; D is ambiguous. Germline assignment: CDR1 SGHNT and CDR2 YYREEE (reference sequence). The CDR3 consists of 14 residues. Deletions cut 0 bases from V and 0 bases from J, with 7 bases between. In nucleotides, the CDR3 is TGTGCCAGCAGCTTGGGCGAGTTCTCCTACGAGCAGTACTTC. Translation: CASSLGEFSYEQYF.

The chain is built from TRBV5-1 and TRBJ2-7; D perhaps matches TRBD2 (6 bases). The CDR3 extends over 15 amino acids. The germline CDR1 and CDR2 sequences are SGHRS and YFSETQ. Trimming took 0 bases from V and 5 from J, leaving 15 bases between them. The CDR3 region is CASSLVGGLRNEQYF. The CDR3, as DNA: TGCGCCAGCAGCTTGGTGGGAGGCCTGAGGAACGAGCAGTACTTC.

The rearrangement joins TRBV19 to TRBJ1-2, with 9 nucleotides matching TRBD1. Per germline, CDR1 LNHDA and CDR2 SQIVND (reference sequence). The V gene end was trimmed by 10 bases and the J gene end by 1 base; junction bases not matched to a gene: 13. The CDR3 runs 16 residues. For the CDR3, the DNA is TGTGCCACCCATCGAGGCGGGACAGGGAGTAACTATGGCTACACCTTC. Its protein product is CATHRGGTGSNYGYTF.